A single sample gave rise to the 14 T cell receptor beta chains below, sequenced in a study of CD8+ T cells in alopecia areata. CD25+CD127- cells were sorted from CD4+ cells in four to six patients. In each case, RNA was isolated and then reverse transcribed into cDNA as the sequencing template. Method: immunoSEQ multiplex PCR; TCRdb's copy keeps in-frame clones and lacks some. This sample has 6,000 to 8,500 clones, with 55% to 75% found just once. Sequenced material: CD4+ Tregs sorted from blood. The receptors derive from a human donor with alopecia areata.

The chain links TRBV15 to TRBJ1-4; TRBD1 aligns across 8 bases. The trim removed 2 bases at V and 8 bases at J, leaving 7 bases unmatched. The CDR3 is 15 amino acids. Germline-derived CDR1 and CDR2 are LNHNV and YYDKDF (reference sequence). The CDR3 here is CATSRKGQGGEKLFF. Written as DNA, the CDR3 is TGTGCCACCAGCAGAAAAGGACAGGGCGGGGAAAAACTGTTTTTT.

The chain uses TRBV11-2 and TRBJ1-1; D remains unclear. The CDR3 has 15 residues. Germline values: CDR1 SGHAT, CDR2 FQNNGV. V lost 2 bases and J lost 1, with 11 bases in between. The CDR3 DNA reads as TGTGCCAGCAGCTTAAGAGGGCAGACGAACACTGAAGCTTTCTTT. This gives the protein CASSLRGQTNTEAFF.

This chain connects TRBV30 to TRBJ1-3; D is unresolved. The ends were cut back, 0 bases at V and 0 bases at J, with 3 bases in the middle. Germline CDR1 GTSNPN, CDR2 SVGIG (reference sequence). This CDR3 has 13 amino acids. The CDR3 region is CAWSVSSGNTIYF. The CDR3 bases are TGTGCCTGGAGTGTTTCCTCTGGAAACACCATATATTTT.

CDR3 sequence (DNA): TGTGCCAGCAGCTACAACCTAGCGGGGGGAAGAGAGACCCAGTACTTC. Translated, it gives CASSYNLAGGRETQYF. The V and J genes are TRBV11-2 and TRBJ2-5; TRBD2 matches 11 bases. After removal of 4 bases from V and 4 bases from J, the junction contained 8 bases not matched to a gene. The CDR3 has 16 residues. Germline assignment: CDR1 SGHAT and CDR2 FQNNGV.

This clone turned up a few times. The chain uses TRBV10-3 and TRBJ2-1; TRBD2 matches 11 bases. The ends lost 4 bases at V and 6 bases at J; junction bases unmatched: 11. Germline V gene data show CDR1 as ENHRY and CDR2 as SYGVKD. The CDR3 loop spans 17 amino acids. CDR3 coding DNA: TGTGCCATCAGTGGCTCGTCGCTAGCGGGAGGAGGCAATGAGCAGTTCTTC. Translated: CAISGSSLAGGGNEQFF.

Details on this clone: The limits of the CDR3 on the DNA are not certain, so only TCRdb's listed CDR3 is given. This chain joins TRBV27 and TRBJ2-7; the DNA was not compared with TRBD1, the D call given in the table. Termini included, the CDR3 measures 20 amino acids. Germline values: CDR1 MNHEY, CDR2 SMNVEV (reference sequence). The CDR3: CASSLGQGGTSSTSGRVLNF.

The chain is built from TRBV2 and TRBJ2-1; tentatively, D is TRBD2 (6 bases). Germline V gene sequence: CDR1 SNHLY, CDR2 FYNNEI. The CDR3 extends over 12 amino acids. Trimming pared 9 bases from V and 3 bases from J, leaving 9 bases between. CDR3 coding DNA: TGTGCCAGTACGGGAGTCTACAATGAGCAGTTCTTC. It encodes CASTGVYNEQFF.

This sequence joins TRBV4-2 and TRBJ1-5, with D perhaps matching TRBD1 (5 bases). V shed 0 bases and J shed 5 bases, with 11 bases lying between them. Per the germline V gene, CDR1 is LGHNA and CDR2 is YNFKEQ. This CDR3 spans 15 amino acids. This CDR3 is CASSQDTGGYQPQHF. For the CDR3, the DNA is TGTGCCAGCAGCCAAGATACCGGGGGATATCAGCCCCAGCATTTT.

The genes are TRBV19 and TRBJ1-5; a possible D gene is TRBD1 (6 bases). The germline V and J ends were trimmed by 7 bases and 0 bases, with 16 bases remaining between them. The CDR3 covers 16 residues. Germline loops: CDR1 LNHDA, CDR2 SQIVND (reference sequence). The CDR3 region has the DNA TGTGCCAGTACCCCTTTACAGGGAAATAGCAATCAGCCCCAGCATTTT. It translates to CASTPLQGNSNQPQHF.

The chain employs TRBV10-2 and TRBJ2-4; D remains unclear. Per germline, CDR1 WSHSY and CDR2 SAAADI. CDR3 length: 19 amino acids. Between the trimmed V and J ends, which lost 0 bases and 0 bases, there was a span of 18 bases. The CDR3 DNA follows: TGCGCCAGCAGTGAGTCTAAGTTTTCCACAGCGATAGCCAAAAACATTCAGTACTTC. This sequence encodes CASSESKFSTAIAKNIQYF.

This clone was detected only a few times. V usage is TRBV29-1 and J usage is TRBJ2-4, with TRBD2 as a possible D gene (5 bases). V was clipped by 4 bases and J by 7 bases, with 5 bases between them. CDR1 and CDR2 from the germline V gene are SQVTM and ANQGSEA. The CDR3 sequence is 10 residues long. The CDR3 loop is CSVGENIQYF. CDR3 coding DNA: TGCAGCGTTGGGGAGAACATTCAGTACTTC.

The chain couples TRBV10-3 to TRBJ2-5; possibly TRBD1 for D (6 bases). This CDR3 contains 15 residues. Germline CDR1 is ENHRY and CDR2 is SYGVKD. V was cut by 2 bases and J by 2 bases, with 12 bases left in between. The CDR3 here is CAISETDRRQETQYF. In nucleotides, the CDR3 is TGTGCCATCAGTGAGACAGACAGGAGGCAAGAGACCCAGTACTTC.

The genes are TRBV9 and TRBJ1-2; no firm D call. V was clipped by 0 bases and J by 0 bases, with 6 bases between them. This CDR3 region has 14 residues. The germline gives CDR1 SGDLS, CDR2 YYNGEE. CDR3 protein: CASSVAPSNYGYTF. In DNA form, the CDR3 reads TGTGCCAGCAGCGTAGCACCGTCTAACTATGGCTACACCTTC.

In its sample, this clone was seen once. The V call is TRBV11-2, the J call TRBJ2-3; D not certain. In germline, CDR1 is SGHAT, CDR2 FQNNGV. The CDR3 has 16 residues. V dropped 5 bases and J dropped 6 bases, with 21 bases sitting between them. The CDR3 here is CASSPRLRSRADTQYF. The DNA of the CDR3 is TGTGCCAGCAGCCCCAGGCTTAGGAGTCGGGCGGATACGCAGTATTTT.